The rows below give T cell receptor beta chains drawn from one sample of a study of blood T cell repertoires in COVID-19. Using immunoSEQ multiplex PCR, the repertoire was profiled, and TCRdb retains in-frame clones only, with some absent. Here the sample spans tens of thousands of clones, around 90% being singletons. Sequencing was carried out using peripheral blood. The receptors shown here come from a man in his sixties with COVID-19, enrolled during active disease. The conserved cysteine and the conserved F or W are not part of the CDR3 here.

V gene	CDR3 length	J gene	CDR3 protein
TRBV5-4	13	TRBJ1-6	ASSPTAIGNSPLH
TRBV10-3	13	TRBJ2-2	AISVTEPNTGELF
TRBV4-1	14	TRBJ2-4	ASSQIPGTSPNIQY
TRBV7-8	14	TRBJ1-3	ASSGHDGYSGNTIY
TRBV7-9	13	TRBJ2-3	ASSLAPPGTDTQY
TRBV19	17	TRBJ2-5	ASSTTPRSYAGYQETQY
TRBV6-1	11	TRBJ1-3	ASGDNSGNTIY
TRBV18	12	TRBJ2-1	ASSHGTGGDEQF
TRBV19	16	TRBJ2-3	ASSIDSTQGLSTDTQY
TRBV2	12	TRBJ1-1	ASSEGTRNTEAF
TRBV15	14	TRBJ1-5	ATSTITGGWNQPQH
TRBV11-3	11	TRBJ2-5	ASSLVGQGGQY
TRBV25-1	10	TRBJ1-1	ASGTGETEAF
TRBV4-1	13	TRBJ1-2	ASSPPGQGAFGYT
TRBV29-1	11	TRBJ1-1	SVEDQEGTEAF
TRBV5-1	12	TRBJ1-1	ASSPQGDWTEAF
TRBV28	15	TRBJ2-7	ASSLWAPDGSSYEQY
TRBV7-9	9	TRBJ1-2	ASSSESPHT
TRBV2	12	TRBJ2-7	ASSPRTGSYEQY
TRBV6-5	12	TRBJ1-2	ASSYSGGNYGYT
TRBV6-1	13	TRBJ2-5	ASSDTWADRGTQY
TRBV6-5	12	TRBJ1-4	ASSRDRPNEKLF
TRBV19	14	TRBJ1-1	ATRWRRGLENTEAF
TRBV15	10	TRBJ1-1	ATGGRITEAF
TRBV25-1	12	TRBJ1-5	ASRLEVGFQPQH